These T cell receptor beta chains were read from a single sample in a study of cytomegalovirus exposure and HLA in healthy donors. Generated by immunoSEQ multiplex PCR, the TCRdb table keeps only in-frame clones and is missing some. In the table there are thousands of clones, under 60% of which are singletons. What was sequenced was PBMCs. These TCRs come from a man between 25 and 39 years old in good health and CMV-seropositive. The CDR3 runs from the conserved cysteine through the conserved F or W. D genes are given only for firm matches. Clone size is not always given. Where it is, it says once, few, many or a class for expanded clones.

DNA: TGCAGTGCTAGAGGAATCAGTGAAGCTTTCTTT; CDR3: CSARGISEAFF; J: TRBJ1-1; size: -; V: TRBV20-1; D: -
DNA: TGTGCCAGCAGCTTAGTGGGCCAGGGGGTTCTCGAGCAGTACTTC; CDR3: CASSLVGQGVLEQYF; J: TRBJ2-7; size: -; V: TRBV7-2; D: TRBD1
DNA: TGCGCCAGCAGCTTGGGCAGCTCTGGAAACACCATATATTTT; CDR3: CASSLGSSGNTIYF; J: TRBJ1-3; size: medium-sized; V: TRBV5-1; D: -
DNA: TGTGCCTGGGGACAGGGGGGCCCCGAGCAGTACTTC; CDR3: CAWGQGGPEQYF; J: TRBJ2-7; size: -; V: TRBV30; D: TRBD1
DNA: TGTGCCAGCAGGGGACAGGACCTATCCTACGAGCAGTACTTC; CDR3: CASRGQDLSYEQYF; J: TRBJ2-7; size: -; V: TRBV25-1; D: TRBD1
DNA: TGCGCCAGCAGCCAAGATAGGACAGGGGGGAACACTGAAGCTTTCTTT; CDR3: CASSQDRTGGNTEAFF; J: TRBJ1-1; size: once; V: TRBV4-3; D: TRBD1
DNA: TGTGCCATCAGACAGGGAAGTGTCGACTATGGCTACACCTTC; CDR3: CAIRQGSVDYGYTF; J: TRBJ1-2; size: -; V: TRBV10-3; D: -
DNA: TGTGCCAGCAGCGACGTCCCAGGACTAGGGACCCCGGATACGCAGTATTTT; CDR3: CASSDVPGLGTPDTQYF; J: TRBJ2-3; size: -; V: TRBV5-4; D: TRBD2
DNA: TGTGCCAGCAGTGACGGGACAGGGGGCTCTGGGGCCAACGTCCTGACTTTC; CDR3: CASSDGTGGSGANVLTF; J: TRBJ2-6; size: medium-sized; V: TRBV6-4; D: TRBD1
DNA: TGTGCCAGCAGCCGGGGGACAGCGACCGACTGGCAGTACTTC; CDR3: CASSRGTATDWQYF; J: TRBJ2-7; size: -; V: TRBV7-9; D: -
DNA: TGCGCCAGCAGCCTCACTCGCGGGGGTTGGAGAGATGGCTACACCTTC; CDR3: CASSLTRGGWRDGYTF; J: TRBJ1-2; size: few; V: TRBV4-3; D: -
DNA: TGTGCCACCACGTTACTGAGTCCTGAAGCTTTCTTT; CDR3: CATTLLSPEAFF; J: TRBJ1-1; size: few; V: TRBV28; D: -
DNA: TGCAGCGTTGTTTTAGCGGGGGCTCACGCGTTCTTC; CDR3: CSVVLAGAHAFF; J: TRBJ2-1; size: few; V: TRBV29-1; D: TRBD2
DNA: TGTGCCAGCAGCTTAGACAGGAACACTGAAGCTTTCTTT; CDR3: CASSLDRNTEAFF; J: TRBJ1-1; size: -; V: TRBV7-3; D: -
DNA: TGTGCCTGGAGCGTCCAGGGGTCTGGCTACACCTTC; CDR3: CAWSVQGSGYTF; J: TRBJ1-2; size: -; V: TRBV30; D: -
DNA: TGTGCCTGGAGCTCGGGGGGCTACACCTTC; CDR3: CAWSSGGYTF; J: TRBJ1-2; size: once; V: TRBV30; D: -
DNA: TGTGCCACCAGACAGGGGTCTGGAAACACCATATATTTT; CDR3: CATRQGSGNTIYF; J: TRBJ1-3; size: -; V: TRBV6-1; D: TRBD1
DNA: TGTGCCAGCAGTAAGGACAGGGCTGGCAATCAGCCCCAGCATTTT; CDR3: CASSKDRAGNQPQHF; J: TRBJ1-5; size: few; V: TRBV6-5; D: TRBD1
DNA: TGTGCCAGCACCCACAGTGGGGGGGGCGGCGAGCAGTACTTC; CDR3: CASTHSGGGGEQYF; J: TRBJ2-7; size: few; V: TRBV9; D: -
DNA: TGTGCCAGCAGCCTCGGGGGAGGAGAAGCTTTCTTT; CDR3: CASSLGGGEAFF; J: TRBJ1-1; size: -; V: TRBV7-2; D: -
DNA: TGTGCCAGCAGCGGACTAGCCAATGAGCAGTTCTTC; CDR3: CASSGLANEQFF; J: TRBJ2-1; size: few; V: TRBV7-2; D: TRBD2
DNA: TGTGCCAGCAGTCCGCGGAATACGCAGTATTTT; CDR3: CASSPRNTQYF; J: TRBJ2-3; size: -; V: TRBV5-8; D: -
DNA: TGCAGCGTTGGTCGGGAGTACAATGAGCAGTTCTTC; CDR3: CSVGREYNEQFF; J: TRBJ2-1; size: -; V: TRBV29-1; D: -
DNA: TGTGCCAGCAGTGAGGGGGGTCACAGCAATCAGCCCCAGCATTTT; CDR3: CASSEGGHSNQPQHF; J: TRBJ1-5; size: -; V: TRBV6-1; D: -
DNA: TGCAGCGGCCGAGACAGGGGCCCGATTGAAGCTTTCTTT; CDR3: CSGRDRGPIEAFF; J: TRBJ1-1; size: -; V: TRBV29-1; D: TRBD1
DNA: TGTGCCATCAGCAAGGAGATAGGAACTGGAAACACCATATATTTT; CDR3: CAISKEIGTGNTIYF; J: TRBJ1-3; size: -; V: TRBV10-3; D: -
DNA: TGCGCCAGCAGCCAAGGGACAGGGGGGATCTATGGCTACACCTTC; CDR3: CASSQGTGGIYGYTF; J: TRBJ1-2; size: -; V: TRBV4-1; D: TRBD1
DNA: TGCAGCGTTGAGTTAGACGACAGTCCCATCGGGACCCAGTACTTC; CDR3: CSVELDDSPIGTQYF; J: TRBJ2-5; size: -; V: TRBV29-1; D: -
DNA: TGTGCCAGCAGCCAGGGCAGGGGATACACCGGGGAGCTGTTTTTT; CDR3: CASSQGRGYTGELFF; J: TRBJ2-2; size: -; V: TRBV14; D: -
DNA: TGTGCCAGCAGTGAGGGACAGGGGGCAGAGACCCAGTACTTC; CDR3: CASSEGQGAETQYF; J: TRBJ2-5; size: -; V: TRBV6-4; D: TRBD1
DNA: TGTGCCAGCATAGCGCCCGGGGATGGCTACACCTTC; CDR3: CASIAPGDGYTF; J: TRBJ1-2; size: few; V: TRBV28; D: -
DNA: TGTGCCAGCAGTTTGGGACAGGGTGGCTATGGCTACACCTTC; CDR3: CASSLGQGGYGYTF; J: TRBJ1-2; size: -; V: TRBV6-5; D: TRBD1
DNA: TGTGCCAGCAGCAGGGGGACAGATTATGGCTACACCTTC; CDR3: CASSRGTDYGYTF; J: TRBJ1-2; size: -; V: TRBV21-1; D: -
DNA: TGCGCCAGCAGCCAAGATCCAGGGGGTAACAATCAGCCCCAGCATTTT; CDR3: CASSQDPGGNNQPQHF; J: TRBJ1-5; size: few; V: TRBV4-1; D: TRBD1
DNA: TGCAGCGTTGCCGGGACAGCTATCAATTTCTATGGCTACACCTTC; CDR3: CSVAGTAINFYGYTF; J: TRBJ1-2; size: -; V: TRBV29-1; D: TRBD1
DNA: TGTGCCAGCAGTTACTCACAGAATCAGCCCCAGCATTTT; CDR3: CASSYSQNQPQHF; J: TRBJ1-5; size: few; V: TRBV6-5; D: -
DNA: TGTGCCTGGAGTGTAGGGGCAGTCAACTATGGCTACACCTTC; CDR3: CAWSVGAVNYGYTF; J: TRBJ1-2; size: -; V: TRBV30; D: -
DNA: TGTGCCAGCAGTGAAGCGCGAGAGACCCAGTACTTC; CDR3: CASSEARETQYF; J: TRBJ2-5; size: -; V: TRBV6-1; D: -
DNA: TGTGCCAGCAGCCAAGAAGGAGGCGCGGGCACTGAAGCTTTCTTT; CDR3: CASSQEGGAGTEAFF; J: TRBJ1-1; size: once; V: TRBV4-2; D: -
DNA: TGCAGCGCCCTGAGGACTATTGGGGGCTACACCTTC; CDR3: CSALRTIGGYTF; J: TRBJ1-2; size: -; V: TRBV29-1; D: -
DNA: TGCAGTGCTAGAAGACAGTCAAAACTGTTTTTT; CDR3: CSARRQSKLFF; J: TRBJ1-4; size: few; V: TRBV20-1; D: -
DNA: TGTGCCAGCAGCCAAGATTTTTACGGAGCCAAAAACATTCAGTACTTC; CDR3: CASSQDFYGAKNIQYF; J: TRBJ2-4; size: medium-sized; V: TRBV14; D: -
DNA: TGCGCCAGCAGCCAAGATGGGGCAGGCATCTATGGCTACACCTTC; CDR3: CASSQDGAGIYGYTF; J: TRBJ1-2; size: -; V: TRBV4-3; D: -
DNA: TGTGCCAGCAGCTTAGGTTCGGTATCCAATGAGCAGTTCTTC; CDR3: CASSLGSVSNEQFF; J: TRBJ2-1; size: few; V: TRBV11-2; D: -
DNA: TGCGCCAGCAGCTTGCTACAGGGATCCTACGAGCAGTACTTC; CDR3: CASSLLQGSYEQYF; J: TRBJ2-7; size: few; V: TRBV5-1; D: -
DNA: TGTGCCAGCAGCTTAACAGGGCGGCAGCCCCAGCATTTT; CDR3: CASSLTGRQPQHF; J: TRBJ1-5; size: -; V: TRBV7-6; D: -
DNA: TGCGCCAGCAGCCAAGATCTGGCGGCTGGATACGAGCAGTACTTC; CDR3: CASSQDLAAGYEQYF; J: TRBJ2-7; size: -; V: TRBV4-3; D: -
DNA: TGTGCCAGCAGCGTGGGGAGCGGGGGGGCAGGCTACGAGCAGTACTTC; CDR3: CASSVGSGGAGYEQYF; J: TRBJ2-7; size: few; V: TRBV7-2; D: TRBD2
DNA: TGTGCCAGCAGTGAAGGACAGGGGAAAGACACTGAAGCTTTCTTT; CDR3: CASSEGQGKDTEAFF; J: TRBJ1-1; size: -; V: TRBV25-1; D: TRBD1
DNA: TGTGCCAGCAGCCAAGGGACTAGCGACACCGGGGAGCTGTTTTTT; CDR3: CASSQGTSDTGELFF; J: TRBJ2-2; size: few; V: TRBV4-1; D: TRBD2
DNA: TGTGCCAGCAGCGAGGGGACTACTGGGGAGGAGCAGTACTTC; CDR3: CASSEGTTGEEQYF; J: TRBJ2-7; size: -; V: TRBV9; D: TRBD2
DNA: TGCGCCAGCAGCCAAGAAGGGAGGGAGCGGGATGGAGCTTTCTTT; CDR3: CASSQEGRERDGAFF; J: TRBJ1-1; size: once; V: TRBV4-3; D: -
DNA: TGTGCCAGCACCCGACAGGGAGACACTGAAGCTTTCTTT; CDR3: CASTRQGDTEAFF; J: TRBJ1-1; size: -; V: TRBV6-5; D: TRBD1
DNA: TGCAGCGTTGAAGTATCCAGGGGGGTATCCACCTTC; CDR3: CSVEVSRGVSTF; J: TRBJ1-2; size: -; V: TRBV29-1; D: TRBD1